A single sample gave rise to the 12 T cell receptor beta chains below, sequenced in a study of PD-1 blockade in classical Hodgkin lymphoma. Time point reported: cycle 4 day 1 (C4D1), after about 6 weeks of nivolumab. Brentuximab vedotin exposure varied among the patients, all of whom had relapsed after autologous stem cell transplantation. Purification of CD4+ T cells from thawed PBMCs was achieved by magnetic negative selection. Sequencing was performed with immunoSEQ multiplex PCR; in TCRdb, only in-frame clones are kept and a portion is missing. There are 30,000 to 35,000 clones in the sample; 84% occur only once, and approximately 0.82% lies in the top ten. The specimen comprised CD4+ T cells from blood, sampled before the fourth cycle of nivolumab. Source of these receptors: a human donor with classical Hodgkin lymphoma.

This clone was observed a single time. The chain combines TRBV7-9 with TRBJ1-5; 11 bases align to TRBD1. Germline V gene lookup returns CDR1 SEHNR and CDR2 FQNEAQ (reference sequence). This CDR3 spans 16 amino acids. Germline trimming cut 5 bases from V and 3 bases from J; bases unmatched to any gene: 6. The DNA for the CDR3 is TGTGCCAGCAGCCCCGGGACAGGGGGATTCAATCAGCCCCAGCATTTT. Translated, it gives CASSPGTGGFNQPQHF.

The chain has TRBV7-9 and TRBJ1-5; D call uncertain. Per the germline V gene, CDR1 is SEHNR and CDR2 is FQNEAQ (reference sequence). The CDR3 runs 15 residues. V was shortened by 2 bases and J by 2 bases, with 10 bases between the two germline ends. CDR3 in DNA: TGTGCCAGCAGCTTAATGGGGAATGGCAATCAGCCCCAGCATTTT. It translates to CASSLMGNGNQPQHF.

This rearrangement joins TRBV10-3 to TRBJ1-6; 10 positions agree with TRBD1. The germline V gene has CDR1 ENHRY and CDR2 SYGVKD. The CDR3 is 16 residues long. The trim removed 4 bases at V and 7 bases at J, leaving 7 bases unmatched. CDR3 residues: CAISVGGTGDNSPLHF. The CDR3 DNA reads as TGTGCCATCAGTGTCGGGGGGACAGGGGACAATTCACCCCTCCACTTT.

This chain links TRBV19 with TRBJ2-5; the D gene is possibly TRBD1 (6 bases). The ends were cut back, 3 bases at V and 4 bases at J, with 9 bases in the middle. The CDR3 has 13 residues. CDR1 is LNHDA, CDR2 SQIVND, per germline (reference sequence). The CDR3 nucleotides read TGTGCCAGTAGTATCGACAGGATAGAGACCCAGTACTTC. Its translation is CASSIDRIETQYF.

This chain links TRBV10-3 with TRBJ2-1; D is unresolved. This CDR3 spans 12 amino acids. The V gene lost 0 bases and the J gene lost 6 bases, with 3 bases spanning the gap. Germline V CDR1 and CDR2: ENHRY, SYGVKD. CDR3 protein: CAISESLNEQFF. The CDR3 DNA is TGTGCCATCAGTGAGTCGCTCAATGAGCAGTTCTTC.

The CDR3 here is CASSYDRGSYEQYF. CDR3 nucleotide sequence: TGCGCCAGCAGTTACGACAGGGGTTCCTACGAGCAGTACTTC. The chain is built from TRBV5-1 and TRBJ2-7, with 8 bases aligning to TRBD1. The CDR3 covers 14 residues. V was pared by 5 bases and J by 1 base, with 5 bases of the junction left unmatched. Germline CDR1 is SGHRS and CDR2 is YFSETQ.

This sequence joins TRBV19 and TRBJ1-4, with 10 bases fitting TRBD1. The CDR3 spans 16 residues. The junction had 6 bases not matched to a gene; V was cut back by 2 bases and J by 6 bases. CDR1 LNHDA and CDR2 SQIVND come from the germline V gene (reference sequence). Here the CDR3 reads CASSIPPGQGHEKLFF. The DNA for the CDR3 is TGTGCCAGTAGTATACCGCCGGGACAGGGGCATGAAAAACTGTTTTTT.

The chain carries TRBV5-1 and TRBJ1-2, with 7 bases lining up with TRBD1. CDR3 size: 15 residues. Germline lookup yields CDR1 SGHRS and CDR2 YFSETQ. The V segment lost 4 bases and the J segment 7 bases; nucleotides outside the gene matches: 13. This chain's CDR3 is CASSVQEQGPTGYTF. The DNA for the CDR3 is TGCGCCAGCAGCGTGCAAGAACAGGGGCCGACTGGCTACACCTTC.

This chain uses TRBV7-8 with TRBJ1-4, with no clear D. Looked up from germline, CDR1 is SGHVS and CDR2 is FQNEAQ. Trimming stripped 0 bases from V and 0 bases from J, with 11 bases between. The CDR3 runs to 17 residues. CDR3 DNA sequence: TGTGCCAGCAGCTTAGCGGGGAGGCCTGCAACTAATGAAAAACTGTTTTTT. Translation gives CASSLAGRPATNEKLFF.

The chain carries TRBV4-2 and TRBJ2-7, with 7 bases fitting TRBD2. The V and J ends lost 2 bases and 2 bases, in that order; junction bases with no gene match: 9. CDR1 and CDR2 from the germline V gene are LGHNA and YNFKEQ. This CDR3 contains 16 residues. CDR3 sequence: CASSQYPRGLTYEQYF. Here the CDR3 DNA reads TGTGCCAGCAGCCAATACCCTAGGGGACTAACCTACGAGCAGTACTTC.

This clone came up a few times. This chain connects TRBV7-2 to TRBJ2-2; D is unresolved. Germline assignment: CDR1 SGHTA and CDR2 FQGNSA. This CDR3 is 14 amino acids long. V was clipped by 5 bases and J by 6 bases, with 13 bases between them. CDR3 bases: TGTGCCAGCAGCGGACCCCTGGGGTCCGGGGAGCTGTTTTTT. Translating it yields CASSGPLGSGELFF.

The chain is built from TRBV11-2 and TRBJ2-7; 9 bases match TRBD1. The ends lost 5 bases at V and 4 bases at J; junction bases unmatched: 9. Germline V gives CDR1 SGHAT, CDR2 FQNNGV. The CDR3 has 15 residues. Here the CDR3 DNA reads TGTGCCAGCAGCCCCGCCGGGACAGGGATATACGAGCAGTACTTC. This translates into CASSPAGTGIYEQYF.